This entry concerns a single TCR beta chain. The data were obtained in a study of blood T cell repertoires in COVID-19. Turning to the study itself: The cDNA or gDNA used as material had been derived from T cells, B-cell-depleted T cells, or PBMCs.

Per the authors' pipeline: Reference gene primer amplification gave nucleated cell count estimates. Profiled with immunoSEQ multiplex PCR; TCRdb holds only in-frame clones, not every one. The D gene and trimming were derived from the DNA, and the V and J assignments and clone size from that table. The data show over 15,000 clones, with more than 85% seen just once and about a sixth held by the top ten. Germline V gives CDR1 LGHNA, CDR2 YNFKEQ. The CDR3 runs 15 residues. V lost 0 bases and J 11 bases, leaving 17 bases between the germline ends. This clonotype originated in a man aged 65 to 85 with acute or convalescent COVID-19. This chain uses TRBV4-2 with TRBJ2-1; D not certain. The sequenced material came from peripheral blood. Written as DNA, the CDR3 is TGTGCCAGCAGCCAAGATGTCCTAGAAACTCCCCAGCAGTTCTTC. Its translation: CASSQDVLETPQQFF.